This is a list of T cell receptor beta chains from one sample in a study of blood T cell repertoires in COVID-19. Profiled with immunoSEQ multiplex PCR; TCRdb holds only in-frame clones, not every one. The sample includes 150,000 to 200,000 clones, 70% to 80% of them seen just once. The sequencing input was PBMCs or T cells enriched from blood (not recorded which). The receptors here all came from a woman aged 45-65 years who had recovered from COVID-19. Each CDR3 is given with its conserved first and last residue. The D gene is left open where the match is weak. Clone sizes are given selectively: once, few, many, or a class where the clone is expanded.

v_gene	d_gene	j_gene	abundance	CDR3nt	CDR3aa
TRBV30	.	TRBJ1-1	.	TGTGCCTGGAGTCAGTTGAACACTGAAGCTTTCTTT	CAWSQLNTEAFF
TRBV5-4	.	TRBJ2-7	.	TGTGCCAGCAGCACAACTGGACGGGACTCCTACGAGCAGTACTTC	CASSTTGRDSYEQYF
TRBV6-5	.	TRBJ2-7	.	TGTGCCAGCAGTTACTCGGGCACCTACGAGCAGTACTTC	CASSYSGTYEQYF
TRBV30	.	TRBJ1-1	.	TGTGCCTGGAGGGTTAGTGGGGGACTCACTGAAGCTTTCTTT	CAWRVSGGLTEAFF
TRBV6-5	.	TRBJ1-6	.	TGTGCCAGCAGTTACTCGCTCAGGGTCTCACCCCTCCACTTT	CASSYSLRVSPLHF
TRBV11-2	.	TRBJ2-5	once	TGTGCCAGCAGCTTATCTGATGCGGGAAGAGAGACCCAGTACTTC	CASSLSDAGRETQYF
TRBV19	.	TRBJ2-3	.	TGTGCCAGTAGACAGGGAGCAGCAGATACGCAGTATTTT	CASRQGAADTQYF
TRBV27	TRBD2	TRBJ2-1	.	TGTGCCAGCAGTTTAACCGGGACTAGCGGATTGAAGGGGGGTGAGCAGTTCTTC	CASSLTGTSGLKGGEQFF
TRBV24-1	.	TRBJ2-3	.	TGTGCCACCAGTGACCCGGGACAAGGGGATGATACGCAGTATTTT	CATSDPGQGDDTQYF
TRBV30	.	TRBJ2-1	.	TGTGCCTGGACTCCGCGGAGCTCCTACAATGAGCAGTTCTTC	CAWTPRSSYNEQFF
TRBV9	TRBD2	TRBJ2-7	.	TGTGCCAGCAGCACTCGCAGCGGGGCCTACGAGCAGTACTTC	CASSTRSGAYEQYF
TRBV7-8	.	TRBJ2-5	.	TGTGCCAGCAGCTTAGCAGGGGCCAACAAAGAGACCCAGTACTTC	CASSLAGANKETQYF
TRBV18	.	TRBJ1-5	few	TGTGCCAGCTCCCTTCAGATGGCAGGGCACAATCAGCCCCAGCATTTT	CASSLQMAGHNQPQHF
TRBV9	TRBD1	TRBJ1-2	once	TGTGCCAGCAGCGTCTGGGACAGGGGGTATGGCTACACCTTC	CASSVWDRGYGYTF
TRBV12-3/TRBV12-4	TRBD1	TRBJ2-7	.	TGTGCCAGCAGTACCGGGACAGCCTACGAGCAGTACTTC	CASSTGTAYEQYF
TRBV30	.	TRBJ1-3	.	TGTGCCTGGACCCTACAGGCGTTGACGAACTCTGGAAACACCATATATTTT	CAWTLQALTNSGNTIYF
TRBV18	.	TRBJ2-1	many	TGTGCCAGCTCACCAACGGCGCGGGACAATGAGCAGTTCTTC	CASSPTARDNEQFF
TRBV28	.	TRBJ2-7	.	TGTGCCACCTTTGGGGACACCACCTACGAGCAGTACTTC	CATFGDTTYEQYF
TRBV2	.	TRBJ2-5	few	TGTGCCAGCAGTGAAGCCCCGACAGTGATGACGAAAGAGACCCAGTACTTC	CASSEAPTVMTKETQYF
TRBV5-5	.	TRBJ2-2	few	TGTGCCAGCAGCTTGGAAGGGGGAGTCACCGGGGAGCTGTTTTTT	CASSLEGGVTGELFF
TRBV9	TRBD1	TRBJ2-3	.	TGTGCCAGCAGCGTATCGGGACAGGGCACAGATACGCAGTATTTT	CASSVSGQGTDTQYF
TRBV28	.	TRBJ1-5	.	TGTGCCAGCAGTTTTCGGGGGGGGCTCAATCAGCCCCAGCATTTT	CASSFRGGLNQPQHF
TRBV4-1	.	TRBJ1-2	.	TGCGCCAGCAGCCAAGGAGGTTTGGTCCCGCTTCAAGTTAGTGGCTACACCTTC	CASSQGGLVPLQVSGYTF
TRBV3-1/TRBV3-2	.	TRBJ1-2	.	TGTGCCAGCAGCCTTTCTCTGTACGGGGGTAGTGGCTACACCTTC	CASSLSLYGGSGYTF
TRBV18	.	TRBJ2-6	.	TGTGCCAGCTCACCAGGTCAGCGTGGTGGGGCCAACGTCCTGACTTTC	CASSPGQRGGANVLTF
TRBV28	.	TRBJ1-5	few	TGTGCCAGCAGCCTCCCGTGGAGGGCTCAGCCCCAGCATTTT	CASSLPWRAQPQHF
TRBV5-5	.	TRBJ2-3	few	TGTGCCAGCAGCCTTGGGGGGGGCGGGAACACAGATACGCAGTATTTT	CASSLGGGGNTDTQYF
TRBV28	.	TRBJ1-2	.	TGTGCCAGCAGGCTACCCCAACCAGTGGACAGAGGAGGCTACACCTTC	CASRLPQPVDRGGYTF
TRBV29-1	TRBD2	TRBJ2-3	.	TGCAGCGTTGAAGATCGGTACGGGAGGGGAGATACGCAGTATTTT	CSVEDRYGRGDTQYF
TRBV7-6	.	TRBJ1-6	.	TGTGCCAGCAAAAATAGTTGGGACAAAAGGAGCTCCTATAATTCACCCCTCCACTTT	CASKNSWDKRSSYNSPLHF
TRBV5-8	.	TRBJ1-1	.	TGTGCCAGCAGCTTAAGGGGGAACAGGGCTGGTTCTGGGGCTTTCTTT	CASSLRGNRAGSGAFF
TRBV2	.	TRBJ2-1	.	TGTGCCAGCAGGGAGGGAGTTTACAATGAGCAGTTCTTC	CASREGVYNEQFF
TRBV5-1	TRBD2	TRBJ2-1	.	TGCGCCAGCAGCTTGGCCGTGGGGGAGGGCCTCGATGAGCAGTTCTTC	CASSLAVGEGLDEQFF
TRBV7-9	.	TRBJ2-5	.	TGTGCCAGCAGACCAAAAGGGGTGGTAGCGGCTGTCCAAGAGACCCAGTACTTC	CASRPKGVVAAVQETQYF
TRBV5-1	TRBD1	TRBJ1-5	.	TGCGCCAGCAGCTTGACAGGGGGCGTCAATCAGCCCCAGCATTTT	CASSLTGGVNQPQHF
TRBV7-2	.	TRBJ1-5	.	TGTGCCAGCACCCTAGTTGTGAGCAATCAGCCCCAGCATTTT	CASTLVVSNQPQHF
TRBV15	.	TRBJ2-7	.	TGTGCCACCAGCAGAGATCAGAACGCCGAGCAGTACTTC	CATSRDQNAEQYF
TRBV7-9	.	TRBJ2-7	.	TGTGCCAGCACCATATCCCAGTTTACGGAGCAGTACTTC	CASTISQFTEQYF
TRBV6-4	.	TRBJ2-2	.	TGTGCCAGCCGCAGGGACACCGGGGAGCTGTTTTTT	CASRRDTGELFF
TRBV28	.	TRBJ1-3	.	TGTGCCAGCAGTTCGTTGGGGCGCTACTCTGGAAACACCATATATTTT	CASSSLGRYSGNTIYF
TRBV29-1	TRBD1	TRBJ2-7	.	TGCAGCGTTGCCTCGGGGTGGGACAGCAAAGGCTACGAGCAGTACTTC	CSVASGWDSKGYEQYF
TRBV5-4	TRBD2	TRBJ2-3	.	TGTGCCAGCAGCCCCGTTAGCGGGAGGGCCCAGTTGCAGTATTTT	CASSPVSGRAQLQYF
TRBV20-1	TRBD1	TRBJ1-1	.	TGCAGTGCTAGTATCTACAGGGGCACGAACACTGAAGCTTTCTTT	CSASIYRGTNTEAFF
TRBV6-2/TRBV6-3	.	TRBJ2-4	.	TGTGCCAGCAGTTACTCGAACAGGGTTGACATTCAGTACTTC	CASSYSNRVDIQYF
TRBV19	TRBD1	TRBJ1-5	.	TGTGCCAGTAGTACGGACAGGCAGCTACTTAGGGGCAATCAGCCCCAGCATTTT	CASSTDRQLLRGNQPQHF
TRBV25-1	.	TRBJ1-1	.	TGTGCCAGCTTCATGAACACTGAAGCTTTCTTT	CASFMNTEAFF
TRBV3-1/TRBV3-2	.	TRBJ2-2	.	TGTGCCAGCAGCCAACCCCTAGGAACCGGGGAGCTGTTTTTT	CASSQPLGTGELFF